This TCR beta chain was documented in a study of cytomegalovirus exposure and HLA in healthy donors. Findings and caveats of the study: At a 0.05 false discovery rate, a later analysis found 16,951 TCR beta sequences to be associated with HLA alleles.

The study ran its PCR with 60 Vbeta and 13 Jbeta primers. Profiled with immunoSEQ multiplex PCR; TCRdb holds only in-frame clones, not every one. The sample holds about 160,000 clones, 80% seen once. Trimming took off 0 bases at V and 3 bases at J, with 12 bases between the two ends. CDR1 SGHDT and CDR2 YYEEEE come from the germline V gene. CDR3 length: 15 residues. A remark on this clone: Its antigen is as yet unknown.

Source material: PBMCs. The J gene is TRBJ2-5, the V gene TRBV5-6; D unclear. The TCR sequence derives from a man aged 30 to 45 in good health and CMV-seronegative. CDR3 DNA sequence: TGTGCCAGCAGCTTGGGGAGCGCGCTGAAAGAGACCCAGTACTTC. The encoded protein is CASSLGSALKETQYF.